The T cell receptor beta chain under discussion was sequenced for a study of control samples from healthy donors and cancer patients (dated by TCRdb to the early 2020s). The library was built by means of the immunoSEQ multiplex PCR assay. Sourced from immuneACCESS, this table was stored by TCRdb with only in-frame sequences that have V and J called. A share of the clones is absent; for the studies checked, an unresolved V gene accounts for under half, and the remainder has no known explanation. The sample table records 150,000 or so clones; nearly 95% of these occur just once. 2% to 2.5% of the sample rests with the top ten. Turning to this clone: Its antigen is not yet known. The record has no base qualities; no much larger clone is one base away.

From its cysteine to its phenylalanine, the CDR3 spans 16 amino acids. Only the CDR3 part of the read is kept: 48 bases, read in frame from the first base. CDR1 and CDR2, looked up from the germline V gene (reference sequence), are SEHNR and FQNEAQ. The germline ends are 16 bases apart after V is trimmed by 2 bases and J by 5 bases. The chain couples TRBV7-9 to TRBJ2-1; tentative D gene TRBD2, with 5 bases matching. This receptor was taken from a man in his forties or fifties in good health. The sequencing input was blood. The sequenced DNA is TGTGCCAGCAGCTTATACTCTAGCCGTACCCACAATGAGCAGTTCTTC. This codes for CASSLYSSRTHNEQFF.